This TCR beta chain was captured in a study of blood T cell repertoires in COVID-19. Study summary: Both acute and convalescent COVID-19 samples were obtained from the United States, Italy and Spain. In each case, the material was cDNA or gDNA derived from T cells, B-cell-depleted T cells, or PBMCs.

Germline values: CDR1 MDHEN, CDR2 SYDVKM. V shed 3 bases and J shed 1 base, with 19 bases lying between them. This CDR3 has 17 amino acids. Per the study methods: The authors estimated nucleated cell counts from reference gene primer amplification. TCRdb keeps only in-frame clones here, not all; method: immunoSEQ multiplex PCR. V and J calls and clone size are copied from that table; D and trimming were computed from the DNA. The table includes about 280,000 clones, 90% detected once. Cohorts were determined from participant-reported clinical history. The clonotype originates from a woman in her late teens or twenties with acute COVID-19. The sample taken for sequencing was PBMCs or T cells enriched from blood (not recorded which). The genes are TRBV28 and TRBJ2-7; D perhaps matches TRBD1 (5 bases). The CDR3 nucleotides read TGTGCCAGCAGTTTTTCAGGGTCGGGTTTAGGATCCTACGAGCAGTACTTC. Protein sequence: CASSFSGSGLGSYEQYF.